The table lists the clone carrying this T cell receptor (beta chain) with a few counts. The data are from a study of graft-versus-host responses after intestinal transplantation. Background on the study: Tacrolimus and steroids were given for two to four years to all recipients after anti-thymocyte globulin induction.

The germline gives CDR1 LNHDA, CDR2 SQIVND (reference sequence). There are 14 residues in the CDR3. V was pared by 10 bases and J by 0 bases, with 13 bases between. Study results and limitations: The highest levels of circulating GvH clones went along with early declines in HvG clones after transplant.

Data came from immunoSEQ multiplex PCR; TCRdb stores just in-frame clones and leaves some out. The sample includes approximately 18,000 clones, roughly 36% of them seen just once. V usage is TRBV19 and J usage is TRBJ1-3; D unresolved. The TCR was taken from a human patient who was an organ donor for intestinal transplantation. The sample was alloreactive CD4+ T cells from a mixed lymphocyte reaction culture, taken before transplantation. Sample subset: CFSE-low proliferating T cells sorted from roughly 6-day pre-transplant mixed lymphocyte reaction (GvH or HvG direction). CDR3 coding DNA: TGTGCCACCTCAACAGTGTTCTCTGGAAACACCATATATTTT. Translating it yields CATSTVFSGNTIYF.